One T cell receptor beta chain is described in this entry. Data came from immunoSEQ multiplex PCR; TCRdb stores just in-frame clones and leaves some out. This sample yields 150,000 or so clones, of which just under 95% are seen a single time; over 6.5% belongs to the top ten. The source of the sample is a study of control samples from healthy donors and cancer patients. The CDR3 consists of 16 residues. Germline V gives CDR1 LGHDT, CDR2 YNNKEL (reference sequence). Trimming removed 0 bases from V and 2 bases from J, with 8 bases in between. The source of this sequence is a woman in her forties in good health. This chain connects TRBV3-1 (or the pseudogene TRBV3-2) to TRBJ2-6; the D is unclear. Specimen: blood. In DNA form, the CDR3 reads TGTGCCAGCAGCCAAGATGTAACTGCTGGGGCCAACGTCCTGACTTTC. It codes for CASSQDVTAGANVLTF.